Listed below are T cell receptor beta chains from one sample, sequenced in a study of patients and donors after allogeneic stem cell transplantation. MiXCR, applied by TCRdb to the RT-PCR reads, yields one record per CDR3 protein. The data show 410,000 or so distinct CDR3 sequences, 16% seen once. Material for sequencing was blood, either unsorted or a sorted T cell fraction (not recorded which). All receptors come from a human donor who was either an allogeneic HSCT recipient or a stem cell or donor lymphocyte infusion donor (not recorded which). It is not recorded whose cells these are; they may come from a transplant donor. Each CDR3 is given with its conserved first and last residue. Fields, in order: clone size, V gene, J gene, D gene, CDR3 DNA, CDR3 protein. The D gene is left open where the match is weak. Size is stated for part of the rows, as once, few or many counts, or as a class when the clone is expanded.

few,TRBV18,TRBJ2-7,NA,TGTGCCAGCTCACCAGGATCTTTTTCCTACGAGCAGTACTTC,CASSPGSFSYEQYF
NA,TRBV11-2,TRBJ2-7,NA,TGTGCCAGCAGCTTAGAAATGGGACCCTACGAGCAGTACTTC,CASSLEMGPYEQYF
few,TRBV15,TRBJ2-3,NA,TGTGCCACCAGCAGAGATCGTGGAACAGGGCTCACAGATACGCAGTATTTT,CATSRDRGTGLTDTQYF
few,TRBV4-1,TRBJ2-2,NA,TGCGCCAGCAGCCAAGAGCCGGGTTTCGGGGGGGAGCTGTTTTTT,CASSQEPGFGGELFF
NA,TRBV20-1,TRBJ2-5,NA,TGCAGTGCCCCTCAGGGGGGGACCCAGTACTTC,CSAPQGGTQYF
NA,TRBV4-3,TRBJ2-7,NA,TGCGCCAGCAGCCAGGGACTCCTTCCCTACGAGCAGTACTTC,CASSQGLLPYEQYF
NA,TRBV4-1,TRBJ1-2,NA,TGCGCCAGCAGCACCTCCGGTGGTAACTATGGCTACACCTTC,CASSTSGGNYGYTF
NA,TRBV20-1,TRBJ2-3,NA,TGCAGTGCTTTCTTGGGCACAGATACGCAGTATTTT,CSAFLGTDTQYF
NA,TRBV3-1,TRBJ2-5,NA,TGTGCCAGCAGCCTTATTCGTGCCGGGACGGCCGGGGCTAATGGGTACTTC,CASSLIRAGTAGANGYF
NA,TRBV2,TRBJ2-2,NA,TGTGCCAGCAGTGAAGTGGGGGTCACCGGGGAGCTGTTTTTT,CASSEVGVTGELFF
many,TRBV29-1,TRBJ2-3,NA,TGCAGCGAGGTGCGCGAAGATACGCAGTATTTT,CSEVREDTQYF
NA,TRBV7-3,TRBJ2-7,NA,TGTGCCAGCAGCGCTCCAAGGGGTCCTTACGAGCAGTACTTC,CASSAPRGPYEQYF
few,TRBV7-2,TRBJ2-7,NA,TGTGCCAGCAGCTTAGCGCTGTGGGGTTACGAGCAGTACTTC,CASSLALWGYEQYF
few,TRBV20-1,TRBJ2-1,TRBD1,TGCAGTGCTAGGGACAGGGGGACCTACAATGAGCAGTTCTTC,CSARDRGTYNEQFF
NA,TRBV3-1,TRBJ1-1,TRBD1,TGTGCCAGCAGCCAAACAGGGGGGGCTGAAGCTTTCTTT,CASSQTGGAEAFF
NA,TRBV9,TRBJ2-5,NA,TGTGCCAGCAGCGTTTCAGGGTGGGAGACCCAGTACTTC,CASSVSGWETQYF
few,TRBV11-1,TRBJ2-2,TRBD1,TGTGCCAGCAGCTTAACAGGGGTCGCCCAAAAACCGACCGGGGAGCTGTTTTTT,CASSLTGVAQKPTGELFF
NA,TRBV20-1,TRBJ2-3,TRBD1,TGCAGTGCTAGGGGACAGGGGGGCACAGATACGCAGTATTTT,CSARGQGGTDTQYF
many,TRBV7-2,TRBJ2-3,TRBD2,TGTGCCAGCAGCTTACACGGGGGGTCCACAGATACGCAGTATTTT,CASSLHGGSTDTQYF
few,TRBV24-1,TRBJ1-5,NA,TGTGCCACCAGTGATCATGGTGGGGGAAATCAGCCCCAGCATTTT,CATSDHGGGNQPQHF
NA,TRBV5-1,TRBJ1-4,NA,TGCGCCAGCAGCTCTTATGGGGGATATGCTGAAAAACTGTTTTTT,CASSSYGGYAEKLFF
few,TRBV6-2/TRBV6-3,TRBJ1-1,TRBD1,TGTGCCAGCTCCCTCCGAGACAGGGGTGTTTACACTGAAGCTTTCTTT,CASSLRDRGVYTEAFF
NA,TRBV6-1,TRBJ1-1,NA,TGTGCCAGCAGCCCCGGGGTCCTGGTGGCTGAAGCTTTCTTT,CASSPGVLVAEAFF
many,TRBV7-9,TRBJ2-7,TRBD1,TGTGCCAGCAGCTGGACCTTGGGACAGGGCTACGAGCAGTACTTC,CASSWTLGQGYEQYF
few,TRBV19,TRBJ2-7,NA,TGTGCCAGTAGTAGCGGGGTTCTCTACGAGCAGTACTTC,CASSSGVLYEQYF
few,TRBV10-3,TRBJ2-5,NA,TGTGCCATCAGTGAGTCGGACAAAATGTACCAAGAGACCCAGTACTTC,CAISESDKMYQETQYF
many,TRBV25-1,TRBJ2-1,NA,TGTGCCAGCAGTGAATCAGGGACGGTTGAGCAGTTCTTC,CASSESGTVEQFF
few,TRBV7-7,TRBJ2-3,NA,TGTGCTAGCAGCCCCGCGGTAGCAGATACGCAGTATTTT,CASSPAVADTQYF
NA,TRBV5-1,TRBJ1-1,TRBD1,TGCGCCAGCAGCTTCGGACAGGGGGGGAAGAACACTGAAGCTTTCTTT,CASSFGQGGKNTEAFF
NA,TRBV7-3,TRBJ2-2,NA,TGTGCCAGCAGCTTTGGGGGAGGCACCGGGGAGCTGTTTTTT,CASSFGGGTGELFF
NA,TRBV4-1,TRBJ2-7,TRBD1,TGCGCCAGCAGCCAACTCCCGGGACAGGGGGCTGGATCGGACTTC,CASSQLPGQGAGSDF
NA,TRBV2,TRBJ1-4,NA,TGTGCCAGCTCTGACAGAGGCACTAATGAAAAACTGTTTTTT,CASSDRGTNEKLFF
few,TRBV6-5,TRBJ2-1,TRBD2,TGTGCCAGCAGTTATAGTCTCAGCGGGAGGGCCATATATGAGCAGTTCTTC,CASSYSLSGRAIYEQFF
many,TRBV7-8,TRBJ2-2,TRBD1,TGTGCCAGCAGCTTAGTTCAGACAGGGACCTACACCGGGGAGCTGTTTTTT,CASSLVQTGTYTGELFF
few,TRBV12-3/TRBV12-4,TRBJ1-1,NA,TGTGCCAGCACCCTTGGCGGGGACACTGAAGCTTTCTTT,CASTLGGDTEAFF
NA,TRBV10-3,TRBJ2-5,TRBD2,TGTGCCATCACTCTAGCGGGAGGGTTTCAAGAGACCCAGTACTTC,CAITLAGGFQETQYF
few,TRBV27,TRBJ2-5,NA,TGTGCCAGCAGGGCGGGACTCCCGCGGAAGACCCAGTACTTC,CASRAGLPRKTQYF
few,TRBV7-9,TRBJ1-1,NA,TGTGCCAGCAGCACCCGGCGATCGGACCGCTACACTGAAGCTTTCTTT,CASSTRRSDRYTEAFF